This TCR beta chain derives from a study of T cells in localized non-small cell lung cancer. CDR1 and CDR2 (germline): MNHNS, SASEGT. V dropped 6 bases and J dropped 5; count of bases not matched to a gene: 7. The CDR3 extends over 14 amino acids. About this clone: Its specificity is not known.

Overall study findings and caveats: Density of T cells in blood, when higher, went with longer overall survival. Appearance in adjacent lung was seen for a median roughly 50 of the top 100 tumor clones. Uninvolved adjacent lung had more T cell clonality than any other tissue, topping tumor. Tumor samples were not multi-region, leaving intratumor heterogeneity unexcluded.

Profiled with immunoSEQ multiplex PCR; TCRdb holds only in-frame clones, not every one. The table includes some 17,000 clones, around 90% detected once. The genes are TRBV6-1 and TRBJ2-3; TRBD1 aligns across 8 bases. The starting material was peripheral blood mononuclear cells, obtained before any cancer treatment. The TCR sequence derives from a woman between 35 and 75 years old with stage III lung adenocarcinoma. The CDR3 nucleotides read TGTGCCAGCAGAGTCCAGGGGGCGGGAGATACGCAGTATTTT. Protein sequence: CASRVQGAGDTQYF.